Presented here are 22 T cell receptor beta chains from one specimen sequenced in a study of cytomegalovirus exposure and HLA in healthy donors. The primer mix had 60 Vbeta and 13 Jbeta primers. Data came from immunoSEQ multiplex PCR; TCRdb stores just in-frame clones and leaves some out. The table has under 120,000 clones, around 80% seen once. What was sequenced was PBMCs. The receptor source for this set is a woman aged 40 to 49 in good health and CMV-seronegative.

The gene calls are TRBV27 and TRBJ2-5; the D gene is possibly TRBD1 (6 bases). The J call may be faulty, since TRBJ2-7 better matches the DNA end. CDR1 and CDR2 (germline): MNHEY, SMNVEV (reference sequence). The CDR3 has 13 residues. This CDR3 is CASRRTASYEQYF. The CDR3 DNA reads TGTGCCAGCAGAAGGACAGCCTCCTACGAGCAGTACTTC.

The rearrangement joins TRBV11-2 to TRBJ2-3, with TRBD1 matching over 9 bases. Germline V CDR1 and CDR2: SGHAT, FQNNGV. The CDR3 is made up of 14 amino acids. V shed 3 bases and J 3 bases; nucleotides not matched to a gene: 1. CDR3 nucleotide sequence: TGTGCCAGCAGCTTTGGGACAGGGACAGATACGCAGTATTTT. Encoded protein: CASSFGTGTDTQYF.

The count of this clone is one. The chain combines TRBV7-2 with TRBJ2-7; weak D call: TRBD2 (6 bases). This CDR3 comprises 11 residues. Germline-derived CDR1 and CDR2 are SGHTA and FQGNSA. V shed 0 bases and J shed 11 bases, with 8 bases lying between them. The CDR3 DNA follows: TGTGCCAGCAGCTTAGCGGGGGGAGAGTACTTC. Amino acids: CASSLAGGEYF.

This chain joins TRBV7-2 and TRBJ1-5; 9 bases line up with TRBD1. The germline CDR1 and CDR2 sequences are SGHTA and FQGNSA. The J segment lost 6 bases and the V segment lost 5 bases, leaving 8 bases of the junction unmatched. This CDR3 is 15 amino acids long. CDR3 in amino acids: CASSPGTGLIQPQHF. The CDR3, as DNA: TGTGCCAGCAGCCCTGGGACAGGGCTAATTCAGCCCCAGCATTTT.

V usage is TRBV4-3 and J usage is TRBJ2-5, with D perhaps matching TRBD2 (6 bases). The CDR3 runs to 13 residues. V lost 8 bases and J 1 base, leaving 11 bases between the germline ends. The germline CDR1 and CDR2 sequences are LGHNA and YSLEER. The CDR3 region is CASRGMGQETQYF. The CDR3 DNA reads as TGCGCCAGCCGGGGGATGGGCCAAGAGACCCAGTACTTC.

The gene calls are TRBV11-3 and TRBJ2-5; TRBD1 agrees at 9 bases. This CDR3 is 13 amino acids long. The J segment lost 11 bases and the V segment lost 3 bases, leaving 7 bases of the junction unmatched. CDR1 is SGHNT, CDR2 YENEEA, per germline. The CDR3 spells CASSLGQGTSQYF. CDR3 nucleotide sequence: TGTGCCAGCAGCTTGGGACAGGGAACTTCGCAGTACTTC.

The chain employs TRBV29-1 and TRBJ2-7; possible D gene TRBD2, 7 bases. Between the trimmed V and J ends, which lost 4 bases and 0 bases, there was a span of 10 bases. CDR3 length equals 13 residues. Germline CDR1 SQVTM, CDR2 ANQGSEA. DNA for the CDR3: TGCAGCGTTGGGGGGGGCAGCTCCTACGAGCAGTACTTC. Protein sequence: CSVGGGSSYEQYF.

This chain connects TRBV7-9 to TRBJ1-1, with 11 bases aligning to TRBD1. V trimming: 5 bases; J trimming: 0 bases; junction bases outside the gene matches: 5. This CDR3 region has 16 residues. CDR1 and CDR2 (germline): SEHNR, FQNEAQ (reference sequence). CDR3 amino acids: CASSLRTGGMNTEAFF. Written as DNA, the CDR3 is TGTGCCAGCAGCCTCCGGACAGGGGGCATGAACACTGAAGCTTTCTTT.

This clone has more than one count but fewer than ten. The chain recombines TRBV7-2 with TRBJ2-2, with D perhaps matching TRBD1 (6 bases). Trimming shortened V by 5 bases and J by 3 bases, and 13 bases separated the two germline ends. CDR1 is SGHTA and CDR2 is FQGNSA in the germline V gene. The CDR3 sequence is 15 residues long. This CDR3 is CASSGQPLDTGELFF. CDR3 nucleotide sequence: TGTGCCAGCAGCGGACAGCCTCTGGACACCGGGGAGCTGTTTTTT. Supplemented by reference TRBV7-2 and TRBJ2-2, the full variable domain reads GAGVSQSPSNKVTEKGKDVELRCDPISGHTALYWYRQSLGQGLEFLIYFQGNSAPDKSGLPSDRFSAERTGGSVSTLTIQRTQQEDSAVYLCASSGQPLDTGELFFGEGSRLTVL.

This clone showed up just once. This chain joins TRBV27 and TRBJ2-4, with 9 nucleotides matching TRBD1. V lost 5 bases and J lost 0; bases outside the gene matches: 5. The V gene's germline CDR1 is MNHEY and CDR2 SMNVEV (reference sequence). CDR3 size: 16 residues. The CDR3 protein is CASSPRTGVAKNIQYF. The DNA of the CDR3 is TGTGCCAGCAGTCCACGGACAGGGGTAGCCAAAAACATTCAGTACTTC.

The chain has TRBV28 and TRBJ1-1; D unresolved. Trimming pared 7 bases from V and 6 bases from J, leaving 15 bases between. The germline V gene has CDR1 MDHEN and CDR2 SYDVKM. The CDR3 loop spans 13 amino acids. The CDR3 spells CASTLRLVPEAFF. CDR3 coding DNA: TGTGCCAGCACCCTACGACTGGTACCTGAAGCTTTCTTT.

The V and J genes are TRBV28 and TRBJ1-3; TRBD1 matches 8 bases. The CDR3 is 13 amino acids. Germline assignment: CDR1 MDHEN and CDR2 SYDVKM. With V trimmed by 6 bases and J by 10 bases, 8 bases remained unmatched. The CDR3 here is CASRTGAPPTIYF. In nucleotides, the CDR3 is TGTGCCAGCAGGACAGGGGCCCCACCGACCATATATTTT.

This clone has more than one count but fewer than ten. This chain joins TRBV5-1 and TRBJ2-7; maybe TRBD1 (6 bases). CDR1 and CDR2 (germline): SGHRS, YFSETQ. The CDR3 is made up of 15 amino acids. Trimming stripped 2 bases from V and 2 bases from J, with 14 bases between. The CDR3 loop reads CASSFMGAETYEQYF. The CDR3 DNA follows: TGCGCCAGCAGCTTTATGGGGGCGGAAACCTACGAGCAGTACTTC.

The J gene is TRBJ1-5, the V gene TRBV6-1; D is undetermined. The CDR3 length is 13 residues. V was pared by 8 bases and J by 6 bases, with 14 bases between. The germline gives CDR1 MNHNS, CDR2 SASEGT. The CDR3 DNA follows: TGTGCCAGCCTCCCAGACGACTCTCAGCCCCAGCATTTT. It encodes CASLPDDSQPQHF.

This clone was seen a handful of times. This chain links TRBV28 with TRBJ1-1; possibly TRBD1 for D (5 bases). From germline, CDR1 is MDHEN and CDR2 SYDVKM. Deletions cut 6 bases from V and 0 bases from J, with 8 bases between. CDR3 size: 13 residues. CDR3 coding DNA: TGTGCCAGCAGACCGACAGTGAACACTGAAGCTTTCTTT. Amino acids: CASRPTVNTEAFF.

The V and J genes are TRBV4-2 and TRBJ2-7, with 8 bases that match TRBD1. The CDR3 is 15 residues long. V lost 2 bases and J lost 2; bases outside the gene matches: 5. Germline V gene lookup returns CDR1 LGHNA and CDR2 YNFKEQ. This CDR3 is CASSQPGTGPYEQYF. DNA for the CDR3: TGTGCCAGCAGCCAACCCGGGACAGGTCCCTACGAGCAGTACTTC.

The rearrangement uses TRBV6-1 and TRBJ2-1; TRBD2 agrees at 9 bases. Germline V gene data show CDR1 as MNHNS and CDR2 as SASEGT. This CDR3 has 13 amino acids. J gave up 9 bases and V 7 bases, and 7 bases lay outside the gene matches. CDR3 loop: CASTSGLAGEQFF. The CDR3 DNA reads TGTGCCAGCACATCGGGACTAGCCGGTGAGCAGTTCTTC.

The chain couples TRBV6-5 to TRBJ1-5, with TRBD1 matching 9 bases. This CDR3 spans 13 amino acids. The germline CDR1 and CDR2 sequences are MNHEY and SVGAGI. V lost 8 bases to trimming and J lost 4 bases; unmatched junction nucleotides: 3. In DNA form, the CDR3 reads TGTGCCAGCGGACAGGGGATTAATCAGCCCCAGCATTTT. This encodes CASGQGINQPQHF.

The J gene is TRBJ2-2, the V gene TRBV27; weak D call: TRBD2 (6 bases). The V and J ends lost 5 bases and 7 bases respectively, with 20 bases between them. The CDR3 runs to 16 residues. Germline V gene lookup returns CDR1 MNHEY and CDR2 SMNVEV (reference sequence). The CDR3 DNA follows: TGTGCCAGCAGTCCCTCCCTGGGGAGGAAAGACGGGGAGCTGTTTTTT. Translation gives CASSPSLGRKDGELFF.

This chain joins TRBV4-3 and TRBJ1-2; TRBD1 matches at 9 bases. This CDR3 has 13 residues. The V gene's germline CDR1 is LGHNA and CDR2 YSLEER. J gave up 3 bases and V 4 bases, and 0 bases lay outside the gene matches. The CDR3 DNA is TGCGCCAGCAGCCGGACAGGGGACTATGGCTACACCTTC. This codes for CASSRTGDYGYTF.

This clone was found once. The chain is built from TRBV9 and TRBJ2-7; TRBD2 agrees at 7 bases. The germline V gene encodes CDR1 SGDLS and CDR2 YYNGEE. The CDR3 is 15 residues long. The trim removed 0 bases at V and 4 bases at J, leaving 7 bases unmatched. For the CDR3, the DNA is TGTGCCAGCAGCGTAGGGGGGGGGTATACGTACGAGCAGTACTTC. Its translation: CASSVGGGYTYEQYF.

This chain connects TRBV7-9 to TRBJ1-1, with a possible D match to TRBD1 (5 bases). V lost 8 bases, J lost 1 base, and 8 bases lay in between. The CDR3 length is 12 residues. The germline gives CDR1 SEHNR, CDR2 FQNEAQ (reference sequence). The CDR3 sequence: CASVGQNTEAFF. The CDR3 nucleotides read TGTGCCAGCGTCGGACAGAACACTGAAGCTTTCTTT.